This TCR beta chain emerged from a study of blood T cell repertoires in COVID-19. Study background: Some COVID-19 samples were acute and others convalescent; all came from the United States, Italy and Spain.

V was clipped by 0 bases and J by 0 bases, with 4 bases between them. The CDR3 consists of 14 residues. The germline V gene encodes CDR1 SGHNT and CDR2 YYREEE (reference sequence). Original data processing: Nucleated cell counts were estimated from reference gene primer amplification. Here immunoSEQ multiplex PCR was the method, and the copy in TCRdb shows in-frame clones only, minus some. V, J and clone size are taken as reported in that table, and D and trimming were inferred from the DNA itself. The sample records a few hundred thousand clones, about nine tenths being singletons. Sequencing was carried out using peripheral blood. The sequence derives from a person aged 18 to 30 with COVID-19, enrolled during active disease. The chain recombines TRBV5-4 with TRBJ1-3, with unresolved D. Written as DNA, the CDR3 is TGTGCCAGCAGCTTGGACATCTCTGGAAACACCATATATTTT. Translating it yields CASSLDISGNTIYF.